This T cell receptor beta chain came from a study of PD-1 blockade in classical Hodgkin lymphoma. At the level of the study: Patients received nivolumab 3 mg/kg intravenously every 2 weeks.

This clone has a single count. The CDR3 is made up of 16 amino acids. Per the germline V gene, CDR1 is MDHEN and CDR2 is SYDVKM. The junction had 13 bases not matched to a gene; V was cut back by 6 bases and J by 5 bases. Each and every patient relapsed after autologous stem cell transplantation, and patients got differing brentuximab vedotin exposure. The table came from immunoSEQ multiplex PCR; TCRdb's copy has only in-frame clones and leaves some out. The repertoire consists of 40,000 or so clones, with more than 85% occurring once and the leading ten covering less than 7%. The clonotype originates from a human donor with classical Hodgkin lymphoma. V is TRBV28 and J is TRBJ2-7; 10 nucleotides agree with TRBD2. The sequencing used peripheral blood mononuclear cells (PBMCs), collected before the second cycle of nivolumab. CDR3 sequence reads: CASRLASGGTLNEQYF. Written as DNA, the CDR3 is TGTGCCAGCAGGCTAGCTAGCGGGGGAACCCTGAACGAGCAGTACTTC. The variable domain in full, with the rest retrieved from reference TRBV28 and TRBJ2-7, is DVKVTQSSRYLVKRTGEKVFLECVQDMDHENMFWYRQDPGLGLRLIYFSYDVKMKEKGDIPEGYSVSREKKERFSLILESASTNQTSMYLCASRLASGGTLNEQYFGPGTRLTVT.